The present T cell receptor (beta chain) was sequenced within a study of OX40 agonist ivuxolimab in advanced cancers. Study information: Three patients got partial responses; one had hepatocellular carcinoma and two had cutaneous melanoma.

Trimming pared 5 bases from V and 0 bases from J, leaving 13 bases between. The CDR3 sequence is 16 residues long. CDR1 is MNHNY and CDR2 is SVGAGI in the germline V gene (reference sequence). Study results and caveats: There was clonal expansion of CD4+ and CD8+ blood T cells by week 6 at 0.1 to 3.0 mg/kg.

On this clone itself: The antigen remains undetermined.

Clones were read by immunoSEQ multiplex PCR, and TCRdb kept only the in-frame ones, dropping some. The sample lists tens of thousands of clones, approximately 87% occurring once. This TCR came from an adult with an advanced solid tumor such as melanoma, head and neck, liver or kidney cancer. This chain uses TRBV6-6 with TRBJ1-4; no clear D. The source material was CD4+ or CD8+ T cells sorted from blood, sampled in a trial of the OX40 agonist ivuxolimab. The CDR3 DNA is TGTGCCAGCAGTGTTACTAGGAGGGCAACTAATGAAAAACTGTTTTTT. Its protein is CASSVTRRATNEKLFF.